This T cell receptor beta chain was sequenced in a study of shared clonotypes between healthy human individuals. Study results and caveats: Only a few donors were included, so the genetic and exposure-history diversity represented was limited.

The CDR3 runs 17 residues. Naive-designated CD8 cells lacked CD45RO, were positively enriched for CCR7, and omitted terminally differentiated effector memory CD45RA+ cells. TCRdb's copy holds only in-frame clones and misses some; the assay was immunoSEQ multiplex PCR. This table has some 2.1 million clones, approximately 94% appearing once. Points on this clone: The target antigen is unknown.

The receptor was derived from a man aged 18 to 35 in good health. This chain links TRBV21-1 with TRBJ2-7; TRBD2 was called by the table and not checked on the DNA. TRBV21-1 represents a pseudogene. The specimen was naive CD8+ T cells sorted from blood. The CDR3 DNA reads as TGTGCCAGCAGCAAAGTTCGGGAAGCGGGAGGGCCCGTCGAGCAGTACTTC. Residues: CASSKVREAGGPVEQYF.